This TCR beta chain was sequenced for a study of shared clonotypes between healthy human individuals. Germline-derived CDR1 and CDR2 are SGHDT and YYEEEE. Germline trimming cut 0 bases from V and 2 bases from J; bases unmatched to any gene: 4. There are 16 residues in the CDR3. Measured with immunoSEQ multiplex PCR; TCRdb has only the in-frame clones, and not every one. This sample has about 1 million clones, with roughly 80% found just once. This chain uses TRBV5-6 with TRBJ2-3, with TRBD2 matching over 9 bases. Sequencing was carried out using memory CD4+ T cells sorted from blood. Subset here: CD45RA-negative fraction. The source of this sequence is a man younger than 30 in good health. CDR3 DNA: TGTGCCAGCAGCTTGGGTCTAGCGGGAATCACAGATACGCAGTATTTT. Its translation is CASSLGLAGITDTQYF.